Presented here are 20 T cell receptor beta chains from one specimen sequenced in a study of cytomegalovirus exposure and HLA in healthy donors. It was with 60 Vbeta and 13 Jbeta primers that the PCR ran. TCRdb keeps only in-frame clones here, not all; method: immunoSEQ multiplex PCR. Of about 55,000 clones in the sample, about 80% were seen once. Sequencing used PBMCs. These receptors came from a female donor in good health and CMV-seronegative.

The chain employs TRBV28 and TRBJ1-6; 7 positions agree with TRBD1. V trimming: 2 bases; J trimming: 10 bases; junction bases outside the gene matches: 5. Germline CDR1 and CDR2: MDHEN and SYDVKM. The CDR3 is 14 residues long. As DNA, the CDR3 is TGTGCCAGCAGTTTAGGGGACAGCTACTCACCCCTCCACTTT. Residues: CASSLGDSYSPLHF.

V usage is TRBV7-8 and J usage is TRBJ1-1; D uncertain. The CDR3 runs to 13 residues. Germline lookup yields CDR1 SGHVS and CDR2 FQNEAQ. Trimming removed 4 bases at V and 4 bases at J, with 10 bases between. The CDR3, as DNA: TGTGCCAGCAGCTGGAGGGAGAGCACTGAAGCTTTCTTT. Translating gives CASSWRESTEAFF.

The rearrangement joins TRBV5-5 to TRBJ1-1, with D hard to call. Trimming pared 0 bases from V and 5 bases from J, leaving 14 bases between. Germline V gene data show CDR1 as SGHKS and CDR2 as YYEKEE (reference sequence). The CDR3 is 15 amino acids. Here the CDR3 DNA reads TGTGCCAGCAGCTTGGTCCCAGCCTTGAGGACTGAAGCTTTCTTT. It specifies CASSLVPALRTEAFF.

The chain is built from TRBV6-1 and TRBJ1-5; no reliable D call. The length of the CDR3 is 15 residues. Germline V CDR1 and CDR2: MNHNS, SASEGT. V lost 7 bases to trimming and J lost 6 bases, with 19 bases between them. The CDR3 reads CASTPSPGGRQPQHF. CDR3 in DNA: TGTGCCAGCACTCCGAGTCCCGGTGGGCGTCAGCCCCAGCATTTT.

The chain joins TRBV18 to TRBJ2-7, with D maybe TRBD2 (5 bases). Trimming shortened V by 2 bases and J by 3 bases, and 11 bases separated the two germline ends. The length of the CDR3 is 14 residues. Germline CDR1 KGHSH, CDR2 LQKENI. CDR3 coding DNA: TGTGCCAGCTCACCAGGGCAGACTAACTACGAGCAGTACTTC. Amino acids: CASSPGQTNYEQYF.

The V and J genes are TRBV6-1 and TRBJ2-7; tentatively, D is TRBD2 (6 bases). The germline V gene has CDR1 MNHNS and CDR2 SASEGT. V dropped 1 base and J dropped 3 bases, with 10 bases sitting between them. The CDR3 totals 14 residues. For the CDR3, the DNA is TGTGCCAGCAGTGAAGGGCGGGGTCGCTACGAGCAGTACTTC. Protein sequence: CASSEGRGRYEQYF.

The CDR3 nucleotides are TGTGCCAGCAGCTCGTTAGCTGAAACCGGGGAGCTGTTTTTT. Protein product: CASSSLAETGELFF. The V and J genes are TRBV7-3 and TRBJ2-2; D remains unclear. CDR3 length: 14 residues. V lost 4 bases to trimming and J lost 5 bases, with 11 bases between them. The germline V gene encodes CDR1 SGHTA and CDR2 FQGTGA.

J is TRBJ2-2 and V is TRBV5-1; 7 bases map to TRBD1. Trimming took 4 bases from V and 10 from J; bases not matched to a gene: 13. CDR1 is SGHRS, CDR2 YFSETQ, per germline. There are 15 residues in the CDR3. The CDR3 coding sequence is TGCGCCAGCAGCCCCCAACAGGGGCCGGGTGAGGAGCTGTTTTTT. This sequence encodes CASSPQQGPGEELFF.

The chain carries TRBV6-5 and TRBJ1-6; D is ambiguous. CDR1 MNHEY and CDR2 SVGAGI come from the germline V gene. Trimming pared 2 bases from V and 5 bases from J, leaving 7 bases between. This CDR3 is built from 14 residues. The CDR3 loop is CASSYRGDNSPLHF. The CDR3 nucleotides read TGTGCCAGCAGTTACCGGGGAGATAATTCACCCCTCCACTTT.

The V and J genes are TRBV29-1 and TRBJ2-1, with TRBD2 matching 8 bases. The V gene end was trimmed by 8 bases and the J gene end by 1 base; junction bases not matched to a gene: 10. The CDR3 runs to 15 residues. CDR1 and CDR2 from the germline V gene are SQVTM and ANQGSEA. The CDR3: CSTDPPGGSYNEQFF. In DNA, the CDR3 is TGCAGCACCGATCCCCCGGGGGGGTCCTACAATGAGCAGTTCTTC.

J is TRBJ1-1 and V is TRBV5-1; D possibly corresponds to TRBD1 (5 bases). CDR3 length: 15 residues. Germline values: CDR1 SGHRS, CDR2 YFSETQ. Trimming removed 2 bases from V and 1 base from J, with 12 bases in between. CDR3 protein: CASSFGGAGNTEAFF. The DNA of the CDR3 is TGCGCCAGCAGCTTTGGAGGGGCCGGGAACACTGAAGCTTTCTTT.

The chain is built from TRBV6-1 and TRBJ2-5; D unresolved. The J call may be mistaken, given a closer DNA end match to TRBJ2-7. Germline CDR1 MNHNS, CDR2 SASEGT. CDR3 size: 11 residues. The CDR3 bases are TGTGCCAGCAGTGAAGCCTACGAGCAGTACTTC. Protein: CASSEAYEQYF.

The chain uses TRBV5-1 and TRBJ1-4; D not resolved. V lost 1 base and J 3 bases, leaving 10 bases between the germline ends. Germline V lookup: CDR1 SGHRS, CDR2 YFSETQ. This CDR3 spans 15 amino acids. The DNA of the CDR3 is TGCGCCAGCAGCTTGACTCTCAATCCTAATGAAAAACTGTTTTTT. The encoded protein is CASSLTLNPNEKLFF.

The sample holds one count of this clone. This sequence joins TRBV5-5 and TRBJ2-7, with no clear D. The CDR3 contains 14 residues. Between the trimmed V and J ends, which lost 0 bases and 2 bases, there was a span of 9 bases. Per germline, CDR1 SGHKS and CDR2 YYEKEE (reference sequence). This CDR3 is CASSLGLTTYEQYF. CDR3 sequence (DNA): TGTGCCAGCAGCTTGGGTCTGACAACCTACGAGCAGTACTTC.

This chain links TRBV4-2 with TRBJ1-2; D is perhaps TRBD1 (6 bases). CDR1 is LGHNA, CDR2 YNFKEQ, per germline. V lost 4 bases, J lost 4 bases, and 19 bases lay in between. The CDR3 is 16 amino acids. CDR3: CASSPKGGAPIYGYTF. The DNA for the CDR3 is TGTGCCAGCAGCCCCAAGGGGGGGGCGCCCATCTATGGCTACACCTTC.

V is TRBV6-5 and J is TRBJ2-3; 7 bases are a match to TRBD2. This CDR3 is 14 amino acids long. J was trimmed by 2 bases and V by 4 bases; bases with no gene match: 3. Germline assignment: CDR1 MNHEY and CDR2 SVGAGI. The CDR3 loop reads CASSFGTTTDTQYF. Here the CDR3 DNA reads TGTGCCAGCAGTTTCGGGACTACCACAGATACGCAGTATTTT.

In DNA, the CDR3 is TGTGCCAGCAGCCCACAAATTAAAGAGACCCAGTACTTC. Translation: CASSPQIKETQYF. V and J are TRBV7-9 and TRBJ2-5; no definite D call. From germline, CDR1 is SEHNR and CDR2 FQNEAQ (reference sequence). Trimming took 5 bases from V and 3 from J, leaving 10 bases between them. CDR3 size: 13 residues.

This clone was detected only once. The V and J genes are TRBV2 and TRBJ2-1; 12 bases fit TRBD2. There are 14 residues in the CDR3. CDR1 is SNHLY, CDR2 FYNNEI, per germline. The V and J ends lost 5 bases and 5 bases, in that order; junction bases with no gene match: 1. The CDR3 protein is CASSLAGGNNEQFF. The CDR3, as DNA: TGTGCCAGCAGTCTAGCGGGGGGGAACAATGAGCAGTTCTTC.

For the CDR3, the DNA is TGCGCCAGCAGCTTGGGCAGTTTCCCCACTGAAGCTTTCTTT. Amino acid sequence: CASSLGSFPTEAFF. The gene calls are TRBV5-1 and TRBJ1-1; D call uncertain. The V end lost 0 bases, the J end lost 4 bases, and 10 bases lay between the germline ends. This CDR3 region has 14 residues. Germline CDR1 and CDR2: SGHRS and YFSETQ.

The V call is TRBV5-1, the J call TRBJ1-3, with D unclear. CDR3 length: 17 residues. Per germline, CDR1 SGHRS and CDR2 YFSETQ. V lost 0 bases, J lost 3 bases, and 16 bases lay in between. The CDR3 DNA follows: TGCGCCAGCAGCTTGGAAAAGGTCCGGGTCCTTGGAAACACCATATATTTT. Its protein is CASSLEKVRVLGNTIYF.